This is a list of T cell receptor beta chains from one sample in a study of cytomegalovirus exposure and HLA in healthy donors. The data were produced by immunoSEQ multiplex PCR, yet TCRdb's version contains in-frame clones alone and is incomplete. The sample includes about 94,000 clones, about 75% of them seen just once. Sequenced input: PBMCs. The source is a man in his forties in good health and CMV-seropositive. The CDR3 runs from the conserved cysteine through the conserved F or W. A D gene is named only where the DNA matches it firmly. Clone size appears in some rows only: once, few, many, or a class for an expanded clone.

V gene: TRBV5-1
J gene: TRBJ2-2
CDR3 length: 15
clone size: few
D gene: TRBD2
CDR3 DNA: TGCGCCAGCAGCTTTTCGGGGGGACGGGTCGGGGAGCTGTTTTTT
CDR3 protein: CASSFSGGRVGELFF

V gene: TRBV28
J gene: TRBJ1-2
CDR3 length: 14
clone size: .
D gene: .
CDR3 DNA: TGTGCCAGCGACGTCTCACAGGCGCCTGGAGGCTACACCTTC
CDR3 protein: CASDVSQAPGGYTF

V gene: TRBV20-1
J gene: TRBJ1-4
CDR3 length: 11
clone size: few
D gene: .
CDR3 DNA: TGCAGTGCGGAACAGGGAGAAAAACTGTTTTTT
CDR3 protein: CSAEQGEKLFF

V gene: TRBV7-9
J gene: TRBJ1-2
CDR3 length: 15
clone size: .
D gene: .
CDR3 DNA: TGTGCCAGCAGCTTAGCGGCCAGGGCGGCCTATGGCTACACCTTC
CDR3 protein: CASSLAARAAYGYTF

V gene: TRBV5-1
J gene: TRBJ1-3
CDR3 length: 17
clone size: .
D gene: .
CDR3 DNA: TGCGCCAGCAGCTTGACTTCGGGGATCCGCTCTGGAAACACCATATATTTT
CDR3 protein: CASSLTSGIRSGNTIYF

V gene: TRBV27
J gene: TRBJ1-5
CDR3 length: 14
clone size: .
D gene: .
CDR3 DNA: TGTGCCAGCAGTTTAGGAAGGGGTGATCAGCCCCAGCATTTT
CDR3 protein: CASSLGRGDQPQHF

V gene: TRBV7-8
J gene: TRBJ2-1
CDR3 length: 13
clone size: .
D gene: .
CDR3 DNA: TGTGCCAGCAGCTTATCGGGGGAGAATGAGCAGTTCTTC
CDR3 protein: CASSLSGENEQFF

V gene: TRBV7-2
J gene: TRBJ1-2
CDR3 length: 14
clone size: .
D gene: .
CDR3 DNA: TGTGCCAGCAGCCCCCCTGGGACATCCTATGGCTACACCTTC
CDR3 protein: CASSPPGTSYGYTF

V gene: TRBV27
J gene: TRBJ2-7
CDR3 length: 11
clone size: .
D gene: .
CDR3 DNA: TGTGCCAGCAGTCCCGGGGGCGAGCAGTACTTC
CDR3 protein: CASSPGGEQYF

V gene: TRBV4-1
J gene: TRBJ2-1
CDR3 length: 16
clone size: .
D gene: TRBD2
CDR3 DNA: TGCGCCAGCAGCCAAGCCCAGCGGGGGGTGGGGAATGAGCAGTTCTTC
CDR3 protein: CASSQAQRGVGNEQFF

V gene: TRBV19
J gene: TRBJ2-3
CDR3 length: 13
clone size: .
D gene: TRBD2
CDR3 DNA: TGTGCCAGTAAAGCGGGGGGGCGGGATACGCAGTATTTT
CDR3 protein: CASKAGGRDTQYF

V gene: TRBV15
J gene: TRBJ2-3
CDR3 length: 15
clone size: .
D gene: TRBD2
CDR3 DNA: TGTGCCACCAGCAGCCCCCGGGACTACACAGATACGCAGTATTTT
CDR3 protein: CATSSPRDYTDTQYF

V gene: TRBV4-1
J gene: TRBJ2-1
CDR3 length: 13
clone size: .
D gene: .
CDR3 DNA: TGCGCCAGCAGCCAAGGGGAAGGGGTTGAGCAGTTCTTC
CDR3 protein: CASSQGEGVEQFF

V gene: TRBV7-3
J gene: TRBJ2-2
CDR3 length: 14
clone size: .
D gene: .
CDR3 DNA: TGTGCCAGCAGCCTATACGCGAACACCGGGGAGCTGTTTTTT
CDR3 protein: CASSLYANTGELFF

V gene: TRBV15
J gene: TRBJ2-3
CDR3 length: 18
clone size: .
D gene: TRBD1
CDR3 DNA: TGTGCCACCAGCAGAGGGAGTTTCGGACAGGGTAGCACAGATACGCAGTATTTT
CDR3 protein: CATSRGSFGQGSTDTQYF

V gene: TRBV6-5
J gene: TRBJ2-7
CDR3 length: 15
clone size: .
D gene: TRBD1
CDR3 DNA: TGTGCCAGCAGTTCACCGGGACAGGGGACCTACGAGCAGTACTTC
CDR3 protein: CASSSPGQGTYEQYF

V gene: TRBV6-6
J gene: TRBJ2-5
CDR3 length: 16
clone size: .
D gene: TRBD1
CDR3 DNA: TGTGCCAGCAGTTACCAGTTCGGACAGGCGCAAGAGACCCAGTACTTC
CDR3 protein: CASSYQFGQAQETQYF

V gene: TRBV18
J gene: TRBJ2-1
CDR3 length: 16
clone size: .
D gene: TRBD1
CDR3 DNA: TGTGCCAGCTCACCAGCCGGGACAGGGGGCTTGAATGAGCAGTTCTTC
CDR3 protein: CASSPAGTGGLNEQFF

V gene: TRBV5-6
J gene: TRBJ2-1
CDR3 length: 15
clone size: .
D gene: .
CDR3 DNA: TGTGCCAGCAGCTTGGGTACGGGTTCCTACAATGAGCAGTTCTTC
CDR3 protein: CASSLGTGSYNEQFF

V gene: TRBV19
J gene: TRBJ2-6
CDR3 length: 17
clone size: .
D gene: TRBD1
CDR3 DNA: TGTGCCAGTAGTATGTCGACCAGGGGGTCTGGGGCCAACGTCCTGACTTTC
CDR3 protein: CASSMSTRGSGANVLTF

V gene: TRBV5-8
J gene: TRBJ2-1
CDR3 length: 15
clone size: .
D gene: .
CDR3 DNA: TGTGCCAGCAGCGCCCGGGGTGGAAGCTACAATGAGCAGTTCTTC
CDR3 protein: CASSARGGSYNEQFF

V gene: TRBV29-1
J gene: TRBJ1-2
CDR3 length: 17
clone size: .
D gene: .
CDR3 DNA: TGCAGCGTTGAAGATCGGTTTGGCAGGCCCACTAACTATGGCTACACCTTC
CDR3 protein: CSVEDRFGRPTNYGYTF

V gene: TRBV5-4
J gene: TRBJ1-6
CDR3 length: 15
clone size: .
D gene: TRBD1
CDR3 DNA: TGTGCCAGCAGCATAGGGACAGGGGGTACTTCACCCCTCCACTTT
CDR3 protein: CASSIGTGGTSPLHF

V gene: TRBV7-2
J gene: TRBJ1-6
CDR3 length: 15
clone size: .
D gene: .
CDR3 DNA: TGTGCCAGCAGCAAAGGACGGCCAGGGAATTCACCCCTCCACTTT
CDR3 protein: CASSKGRPGNSPLHF

V gene: TRBV5-4
J gene: TRBJ2-5
CDR3 length: 14
clone size: .
D gene: TRBD1
CDR3 DNA: TGTGCCAGCTCCCGGCGAGGGGGCGCCGAGACCCAGTACTTC
CDR3 protein: CASSRRGGAETQYF

V gene: TRBV10-1
J gene: TRBJ2-7
CDR3 length: 15
clone size: once
D gene: .
CDR3 DNA: TGCGCCAGCAGCCAAGGTCTCACGACACCTTACGAGCAGTACTTC
CDR3 protein: CASSQGLTTPYEQYF

V gene: TRBV7-9
J gene: TRBJ1-2
CDR3 length: 12
clone size: once
D gene: .
CDR3 DNA: TGTGCCAGCAGCTTAGAGAGGCGTGGCTACACCTTC
CDR3 protein: CASSLERRGYTF